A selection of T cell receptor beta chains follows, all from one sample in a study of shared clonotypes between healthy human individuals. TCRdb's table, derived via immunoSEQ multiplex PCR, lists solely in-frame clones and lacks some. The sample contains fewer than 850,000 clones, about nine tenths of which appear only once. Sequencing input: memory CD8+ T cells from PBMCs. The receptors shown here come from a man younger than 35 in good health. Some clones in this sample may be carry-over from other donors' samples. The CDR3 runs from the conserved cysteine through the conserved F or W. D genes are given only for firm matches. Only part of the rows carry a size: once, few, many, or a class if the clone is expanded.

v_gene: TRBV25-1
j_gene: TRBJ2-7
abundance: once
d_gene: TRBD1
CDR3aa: CASSEAGGHYEQYF
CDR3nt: TGTGCCAGCAGTGAGGCAGGGGGCCACTACGAGCAGTACTTC

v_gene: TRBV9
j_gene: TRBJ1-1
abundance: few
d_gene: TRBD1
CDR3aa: CASSPRQGLNTEAFF
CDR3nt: TGTGCCAGCAGCCCACGACAGGGCCTGAACACTGAAGCTTTCTTT

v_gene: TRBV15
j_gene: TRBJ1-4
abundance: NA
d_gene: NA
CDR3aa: CATSRGTADNEKLFF
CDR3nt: TGTGCCACCAGCAGAGGAACAGCCGATAATGAAAAACTGTTTTTT

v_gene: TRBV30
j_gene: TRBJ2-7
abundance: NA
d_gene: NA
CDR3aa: CAWSPDYEQYF
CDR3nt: TGTGCCTGGAGTCCGGACTACGAGCAGTACTTC

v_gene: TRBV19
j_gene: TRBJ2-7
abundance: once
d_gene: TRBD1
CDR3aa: CASSPGQGAYEQYF
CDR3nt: TGTGCCAGTAGCCCGGGACAGGGGGCCTACGAGCAGTACTTC

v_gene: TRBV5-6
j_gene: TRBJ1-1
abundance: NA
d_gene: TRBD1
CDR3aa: CASSSLRGTEAFF
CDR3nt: TGTGCCAGCAGCAGCCTCAGGGGGACTGAAGCTTTCTTT

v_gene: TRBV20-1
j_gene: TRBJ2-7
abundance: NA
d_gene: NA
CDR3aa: CSARDPYEQYF
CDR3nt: TGCAGTGCTAGGGATCCCTACGAGCAGTACTTC

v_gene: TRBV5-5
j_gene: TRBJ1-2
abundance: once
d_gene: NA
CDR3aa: CASSLARVAGYTF
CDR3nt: TGTGCCAGCAGCTTGGCCAGGGTGGCGGGCTACACCTTC

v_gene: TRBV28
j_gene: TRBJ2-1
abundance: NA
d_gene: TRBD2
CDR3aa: CASSPLAGVTDEQFF
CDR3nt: TGTGCCAGCAGTCCCTTAGCGGGAGTGACGGATGAGCAGTTCTTC

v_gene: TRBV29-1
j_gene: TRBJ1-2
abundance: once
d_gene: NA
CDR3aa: CSVAKTGGDGYTF
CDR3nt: TGCAGCGTTGCGAAGACAGGAGGTGACGGCTACACCTTC

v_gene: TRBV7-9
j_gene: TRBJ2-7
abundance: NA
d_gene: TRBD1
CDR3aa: CASSNSGQGAYEQYF
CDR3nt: TGTGCCAGCAGTAACTCGGGACAGGGGGCTTACGAGCAGTACTTC

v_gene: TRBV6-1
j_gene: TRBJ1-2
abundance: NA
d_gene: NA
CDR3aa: CASSEISNPSYGYTF
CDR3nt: TGTGCCAGCAGTGAAATTTCGAACCCGAGCTATGGCTACACCTTC

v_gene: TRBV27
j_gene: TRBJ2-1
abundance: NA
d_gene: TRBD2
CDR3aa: CASARGGGHNEQFF
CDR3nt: TGTGCCAGCGCCCGCGGGGGAGGCCACAATGAGCAGTTCTTC

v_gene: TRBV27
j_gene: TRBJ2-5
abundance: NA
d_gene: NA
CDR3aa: CASSSTVGGETQYF
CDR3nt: TGTGCCAGCAGTTCCACGGTCGGGGGAGAGACCCAGTACTTC

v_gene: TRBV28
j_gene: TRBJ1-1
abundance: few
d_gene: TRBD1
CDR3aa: CASRYRDRVTEAFF
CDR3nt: TGTGCCAGCAGGTACCGGGACAGGGTCACTGAAGCTTTCTTT

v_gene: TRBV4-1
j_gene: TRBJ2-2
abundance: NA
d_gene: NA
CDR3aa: CASSLRVAGELFF
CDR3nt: TGCGCCAGCAGCCTCAGGGTCGCCGGGGAGCTGTTTTTT

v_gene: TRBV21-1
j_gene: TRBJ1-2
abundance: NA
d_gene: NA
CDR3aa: CASSKGSAGGLYGYTF
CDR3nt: TGTGCCAGCAGCAAAGGATCGGCAGGGGGCTTGTATGGCTACACCTTC

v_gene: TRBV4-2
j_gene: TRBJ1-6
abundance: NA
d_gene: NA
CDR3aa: CASSQDRAGRMHSPLHF
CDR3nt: TGTGCCAGCAGCCAAGATCGGGCAGGCAGGATGCATTCACCCCTCCACTTT

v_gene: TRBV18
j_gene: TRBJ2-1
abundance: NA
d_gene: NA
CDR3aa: CASSPGTNGNSKYNEQFF
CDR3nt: TGTGCCAGCTCCCCAGGAACTAACGGGAACTCCAAATACAATGAGCAGTTCTTC

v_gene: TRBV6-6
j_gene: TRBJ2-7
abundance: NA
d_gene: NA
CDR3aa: CASSYSDTYEQYF
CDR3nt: TGTGCCAGCAGTTACTCGGATACCTACGAGCAGTACTTC

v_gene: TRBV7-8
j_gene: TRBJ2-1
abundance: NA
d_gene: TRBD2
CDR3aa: CASSAPRTSGGPRFF
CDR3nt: TGTGCCAGCAGCGCACCTCGGACTAGCGGGGGCCCCCGGTTCTTC

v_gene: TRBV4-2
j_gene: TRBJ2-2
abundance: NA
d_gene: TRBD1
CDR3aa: CASSQEDRGGTGELFF
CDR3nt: TGTGCCAGCAGCCAAGAAGACAGGGGGGGCACCGGGGAGCTGTTTTTT

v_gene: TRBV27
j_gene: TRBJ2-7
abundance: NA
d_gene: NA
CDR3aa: CASSLQTNSYEQYF
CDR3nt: TGTGCCAGCAGTTTGCAGACCAACAGCTACGAGCAGTACTTC

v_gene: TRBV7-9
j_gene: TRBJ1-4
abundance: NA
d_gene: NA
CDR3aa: CASSLEDREKLFF
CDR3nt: TGTGCCAGCAGCTTAGAGGACAGAGAAAAACTGTTTTTT

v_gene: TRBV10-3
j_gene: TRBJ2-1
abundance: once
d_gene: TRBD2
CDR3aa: CAIDSGGYFSNEQFF
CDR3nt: TGTGCCATCGACTCGGGGGGTTATTTTTCGAATGAGCAGTTCTTC

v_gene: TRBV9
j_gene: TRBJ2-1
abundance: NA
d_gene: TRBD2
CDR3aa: CASSHPLAGGPHNEQFF
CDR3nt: TGTGCCAGCAGCCATCCTTTGGCGGGAGGGCCCCACAATGAGCAGTTCTTC

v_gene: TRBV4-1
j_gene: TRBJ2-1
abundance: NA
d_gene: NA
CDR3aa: CASSQVGIDEQFF
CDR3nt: TGCGCCAGCAGCCAAGTAGGGATAGATGAGCAGTTCTTC

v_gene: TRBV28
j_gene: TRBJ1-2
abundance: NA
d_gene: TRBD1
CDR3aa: CASSLGVWGQTNYGYTF
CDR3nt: TGTGCCAGCAGTTTGGGCGTTTGGGGACAGACTAACTATGGCTACACCTTC

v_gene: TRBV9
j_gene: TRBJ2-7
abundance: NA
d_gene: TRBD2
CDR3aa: CASSVSQREGPVEQYF
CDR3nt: TGTGCCAGCAGCGTATCCCAGCGGGAGGGCCCGGTCGAGCAGTACTTC

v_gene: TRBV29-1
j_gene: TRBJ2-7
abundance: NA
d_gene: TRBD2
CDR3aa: CSVVGTSGRAGSYEQYF
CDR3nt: TGCAGCGTTGTGGGGACTAGCGGGAGAGCCGGCTCCTACGAGCAGTACTTC

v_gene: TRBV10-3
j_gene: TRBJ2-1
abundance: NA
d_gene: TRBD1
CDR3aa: CAIFRDRGLTGEQFF
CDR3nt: TGTGCCATCTTCCGCGACAGGGGGCTGACTGGTGAGCAGTTCTTC

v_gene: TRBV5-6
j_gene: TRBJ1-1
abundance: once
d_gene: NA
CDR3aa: CASRFSDTEAFF
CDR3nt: TGTGCCAGCAGATTTTCGGACACTGAAGCTTTCTTT

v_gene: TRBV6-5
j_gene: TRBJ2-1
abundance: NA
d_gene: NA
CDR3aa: CASTSSDYNEQFF
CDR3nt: TGTGCCAGCACTAGCTCAGACTACAATGAGCAGTTCTTC

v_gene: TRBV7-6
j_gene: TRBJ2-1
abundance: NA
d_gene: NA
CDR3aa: CASSQRGSYNEQFF
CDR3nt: TGTGCCAGCAGCCAAAGGGGTTCCTACAATGAGCAGTTCTTC

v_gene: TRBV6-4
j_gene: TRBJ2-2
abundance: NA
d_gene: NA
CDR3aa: CASSYSQRVLTGELFF
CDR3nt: TGTGCCAGCAGTTACTCTCAGCGAGTACTCACCGGGGAGCTGTTTTTT

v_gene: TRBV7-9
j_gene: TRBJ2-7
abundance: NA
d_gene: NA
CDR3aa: CASSIPGTVPGREQYF
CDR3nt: TGTGCCAGCAGCATACCTGGGACAGTTCCCGGGAGGGAGCAGTACTTC

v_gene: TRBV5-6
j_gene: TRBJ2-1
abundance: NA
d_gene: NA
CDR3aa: CASSLEPKSYNEQFF
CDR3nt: TGTGCCAGCAGCTTGGAGCCCAAATCCTACAATGAGCAGTTCTTC

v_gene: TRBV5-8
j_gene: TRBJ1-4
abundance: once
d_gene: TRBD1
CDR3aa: CASSPGTGTGEKLFF
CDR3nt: TGTGCCAGCAGTCCCGGGACAGGGACGGGTGAAAAACTGTTTTTT